The source of this T cell receptor (beta chain) is a study of T cells in Graves' hyperthyroidism and ophthalmopathy (dated by TCRdb to about 2019). At the level of the whole study: Peripheral blood was collected at initial diagnosis, before any treatment. The study also compared thyroid tissue and blood T-cell repertoires from 5 to 7 Graves' hyperthyroidism patients. According to the paper, TCR Vbeta CDR3 sequencing was carried out on about 140 peripheral blood samples, which came from 40 to 45 ophthalmopathy, around 74 hyperthyroidism and approximately 17 progressor patients. To identify TCR V-J signatures that set the groups apart, the researchers used a discovery cohort of about a hundred patients, made up of roughly 45 with Graves' ophthalmopathy and some 56 with stable Graves' hyperthyroidism. The approximately 97 discovery patients were randomly divided into training and test sets at a 7:3 ratio. Prospective prediction of ophthalmopathy was tested in an independent validation cohort consisting of 18 hyperthyroidism patients and more than 15 patients who later progressed to ophthalmopathy. After blood sampling, hyperthyroidism patients were treated with methimazole at a starting dose of 30 mg daily, and ophthalmopathy patients were treated with high-dose intravenous methylprednisolone. Study-level results and caveats: In validation, the model predicted progression to ophthalmopathy with around 71% sensitivity and approximately 72% specificity, a median of about 6.7 months before onset. Most expanded thyroid clonotypes (frequency above 0.001) were also detected in blood, suggesting blood repertoires may reflect thyroid immune responses. Sample size was not statistically predetermined, and blinding of investigators to group allocation was not performed. A 13 V-J signature model separated ophthalmopathy from stable hyperthyroidism, with nearly 90% sensitivity and roughly 81% specificity in cross-validation and 80%/75% in testing.

There are many counts of this clonotype. Its antigen is currently not known. Per-base quality was not reported, and no clone a single base away is much larger than it. The germline V gene (reference sequence) sets CDR1 to DFQATT and CDR2 to SNEGSKA. The CDR3 contains 14 residues, cysteine and phenylalanine counted. Solely the CDR3 DNA is kept, with 42 bases framed from the first base. V loses 3 bases of germline sequence and J loses 0 bases, and the interval between the two ends is 9 bases. The TCR beta CDR3 regions were amplified from RNA transcripts. The TCR CDR3 was subjected to a first round of RT-PCR using the HTBI primer set and the Qiagen OneStep RT-PCR kit. The libraries were constructed in a second round of multiplex PCR and then size-selected and purified. Libraries were sequenced paired-end with 100 bp reads on an Illumina HiSeq2000. The authors' pipeline ran thus. SOAPnuke was used to process the raw data, removing reads that contained adapters or uncalled bases, had a mean Phred below 15, or lacked an exact match to the constant primer or identifier. COPE v1.2.5 was used to merge the high-quality paired reads, and each unique nucleotide sequence was defined as a clonotype. MiTCR v1.1 was used to align the clonotypes against IMGT TRBV, TRBD and TRBJ reference segments. Analysis was restricted to V-J combinations with a frequency above 0.0001, which covered over 98% of repertoires. The TCS score was defined as F50 (clonal expansion) divided by E x V (chaos), with BLOSUM62-based TCRdist calculated between CDR3 peptides within each V-J. Welch's t-statistics and random forest reduced 500 to 650 V-J features to 10 to 15, which were used in a naive Bayes classifier (R e1071). Using fastp at Q25 and MiXCR, TCRdb reprocessed the public reads and kept productive beta chains. Rows with one shared CDR3 protein collapse into an entry with the most common genes and DNA. None of the V and J calls come from the authors' own analysis; TCRdb made them. A total of fewer than 650,000 distinct CDR3 sequences appear in this sample, 13% to 15% of them only once. The ten largest account for approximately 15% of the sample.

A patient counted as having stable Graves' hyperthyroidism if no progression to ophthalmopathy occurred over 18 months of follow-up. Hyperthyroidism patients were newly diagnosed, had a disease duration of under 2 months, and were aged 18 to 65 years. Any patient with an uncontrolled infection, another autoimmune disease, pregnancy or lactation was excluded. Diagnoses were based on clinical symptoms, serum thyroxine and TRAb, thyroid ultrasound and orbital computed tomography. Ficoll-Paque density gradient centrifugation was used to isolate PBMCs from 8 to 10 ml of fresh peripheral blood. Total RNA was extracted using Trizol reagent, and RNA quality was assessed on an Agilent 2100 Bioanalyzer.

The chain couples TRBV20-1 to TRBJ2-1; TRBD2 is a weak D gene call, 5 bases matching. The specimen sequenced was blood. The sequence was obtained from a woman aged 40 to 49 with Graves' hyperthyroidism. The bases are TGCAGTGCTAGCGGGATTAGCTCCTACAATGAGCAGTTCTTC. Its protein reads: CSASGISSYNEQFF.